Shown below are 32 T cell receptor beta chains from a single sample sequenced in a study of blood T cells in healthy people across ages. For the second PCR, which ran for about 6 to 11 cycles, a sample-barcoded 5' primer and a J-beta primer mix were used. TCRdb re-derived calls from the 5' RACE reads in MiXCR, one entry per CDR3 protein. Of hundreds of thousands of distinct CDR3 sequences in the sample, about 40% were seen once. Sequenced material: blood. Receptors originate from a woman in her sixties in good health.

In its sample, this clonotype was seen a few times. The chain uses TRBV20-1 and TRBJ2-1; D perhaps matches TRBD1 (5 bases). The CDR3 has 15 amino acids. CDR1 is DFQATT and CDR2 is SNEGSKA in the germline V gene (reference sequence). V dropped 3 bases and J dropped 0 bases, with 12 bases sitting between them. CDR3 sequence: CSAREGVSSYNEQFF. The CDR3 nucleotides read TGCAGTGCTAGGGAAGGGGTTAGCTCCTACAATGAGCAGTTCTTC.

The chain joins TRBV5-6 to TRBJ2-2; 9 positions match TRBD2. V lost 5 bases to trimming and J lost 3 bases; unmatched junction nucleotides: 8. The CDR3 is made up of 16 amino acids. Germline V gene sequence: CDR1 SGHDT, CDR2 YYEEEE. CDR3 sequence: CASSPSSGADTGELFF. For the CDR3, the DNA is TGTGCCAGCAGTCCATCTAGCGGGGCCGACACCGGGGAGCTGTTTTTT.

This clonotype has just a few counts. The chain couples TRBV3-1 to TRBJ2-1, with 10 nucleotides matching TRBD2. The CDR3 consists of 16 residues. CDR1 is LGHDT, CDR2 YNNKEL, per germline (reference sequence). Trimming cost V 4 bases and J 6 bases; bases outside gene matches: 9. CDR3 coding DNA: TGTGCCAGCAGCCGATCACGGACTAGCGGAAGCAATGAGCAGTTCTTC. Protein product: CASSRSRTSGSNEQFF.

The chain joins TRBV20-1 to TRBJ2-1; 10 nucleotides align to TRBD2. This CDR3 is built from 15 residues. CDR1 and CDR2 from the germline V gene are DFQATT and SNEGSKA (reference sequence). The ends lost 0 bases at V and 8 bases at J; junction bases unmatched: 7. The chain's CDR3 is CSARDPERGGYEQFF. In DNA, the CDR3 is TGCAGTGCTAGAGATCCCGAGCGGGGGGGCTATGAGCAGTTCTTC.

V gene TRBV28 combines with J gene TRBJ1-1, with TRBD1 identical over 9 bases. Per germline, CDR1 MDHEN and CDR2 SYDVKM. This CDR3 has 15 residues. V was pared by 7 bases and J by 3 bases, with 9 bases of the junction left unmatched. CDR3 sequence reads: CASITGGAADTEAFF. The CDR3 DNA follows: TGTGCCAGCATAACAGGGGGCGCAGCGGACACTGAAGCTTTCTTT.

The chain employs TRBV4-3 and TRBJ2-6; TRBD2 aligns across 7 bases. The J segment lost 3 bases and the V segment lost 4 bases, leaving 3 bases of the junction unmatched. Germline CDR1 LGHNA, CDR2 YSLEER. There are 15 residues in the CDR3. Here the CDR3 DNA reads TGCGCCAGCAGCCCCTTAGCGGGTGGGGCCAACGTCCTGACTTTC. This sequence encodes CASSPLAGGANVLTF.

J is TRBJ2-3 and V is TRBV7-3; TRBD2 aligns across 8 bases. Germline lookup yields CDR1 SGHTA and CDR2 FQGTGA. Losses at the gene ends were 4 bases for V and 0 bases for J; bases not matched to a gene: 6. The CDR3 is made up of 16 amino acids. The CDR3 region is CASSSHSSGSTDTQYF. The CDR3 DNA sequence: TGTGCCAGCAGCTCCCACTCTAGCGGGAGCACAGATACGCAGTATTTT. Looking up the rest from reference TRBV7-3 and TRBJ2-3 gives the full variable domain: GAGVSQTPSNKVTEKGKYVELRCDPISGHTALYWYRQSLGQGPEFLIYFQGTGAADDSGLPNDRFFAVRPEGSVSTLKIQRTERGDSAVYLCASSSHSSGSTDTQYFGPGTRLTVL.

This clonotype came up a few times. The CDR3 DNA reads as TGTGCCAGTAGTATGGGACAGGGGTTTTACGAGCAGTACTTC. Translation gives CASSMGQGFYEQYF. V gene TRBV19 combines with J gene TRBJ2-7, with 10 bases fitting TRBD1. V gave up 3 bases and J gave up 4 bases; unmatched junction bases: 3. The CDR3 contains 14 residues. From germline, CDR1 is LNHDA and CDR2 SQIVND (reference sequence).

This chain joins TRBV20-1 and TRBJ1-1, with 8 bases identical to TRBD1. After removal of 5 bases from V and 10 bases from J, the junction contained 18 bases not matched to a gene. The CDR3 length is 15 residues. CDR1 and CDR2 from the germline V gene are DFQATT and SNEGSKA (reference sequence). The CDR3 sequence: CSAPGGGQGTGRAFF. For the CDR3, the DNA is TGCAGTGCTCCAGGGGGCGGACAGGGTACCGGGAGAGCTTTCTTT.

The chain uses TRBV20-1 and TRBJ1-5, with 7 positions matching TRBD1. The V gene end was trimmed by 1 base and the J gene end by 2 bases; junction bases not matched to a gene: 14. CDR1 DFQATT and CDR2 SNEGSKA come from the germline V gene (reference sequence). CDR3 length: 18 amino acids. The CDR3 DNA reads as TGCAGTGCTAGAGTTCAGGGAGCCGGGACAGTGGGCAATCAGCCCCAGCATTTT. It specifies CSARVQGAGTVGNQPQHF.

This clonotype was observed a few times. The chain carries TRBV12-3 or TRBV12-4 and TRBJ2-1; D is uncertain. This CDR3 spans 13 amino acids. Between the trimmed V and J ends, which lost 6 bases and 6 bases, there was a span of 12 bases. The CDR3 here is CASSLLLRNEQFF. CDR3 sequence (DNA): TGTGCCAGCAGCCTCCTACTCCGCAATGAGCAGTTCTTC.

The chain employs TRBV9 and TRBJ2-1; TRBD2 agrees at 12 bases. CDR1 and CDR2 from the germline V gene are SGDLS and YYNGEE. V shed 2 bases and J 1 base; nucleotides not matched to a gene: 10. The CDR3 has 19 amino acids. The CDR3 spells CASSVTGTSGPFSYNEQFF. As DNA, the CDR3 is TGTGCCAGCAGCGTCACCGGGACTAGCGGGCCTTTTTCCTACAATGAGCAGTTCTTC.

The sample holds one count of this clonotype. V gene TRBV18 combines with J gene TRBJ2-2; D unclear. CDR3 length equals 14 residues. In germline, CDR1 is KGHSH, CDR2 LQKENI. The ends were cut back, 5 bases at V and 1 base at J, with 8 bases in the middle. The CDR3 DNA follows: TGTGCCAGCTCAGTAAACAGGAACACCGGGGAGCTGTTTTTT. It specifies CASSVNRNTGELFF.

This clonotype occurred many times. This rearrangement joins TRBV28 to TRBJ2-5; no definite D call. Germline-derived CDR1 and CDR2 are MDHEN and SYDVKM. This CDR3 comprises 12 residues. V was cut by 7 bases and J by 2 bases, with 8 bases left in between. CDR3 nucleotide sequence: TGTGCCAGCAAAGAGGCGCAAGAGACCCAGTACTTC. Protein sequence: CASKEAQETQYF.

This clonotype came up many times. The chain is built from TRBV10-3 and TRBJ2-7, with D perhaps TRBD1 (6 bases). V lost 7 bases, J lost 1 base, and 11 bases lay in between. Germline CDR1 reads ENHRY; CDR2 reads SYGVKD. The CDR3 spans 13 residues. CDR3 loop: CAITEGGSYEQYF. The CDR3 DNA sequence: TGTGCCATCACCGAAGGGGGTTCCTACGAGCAGTACTTC.

The rearrangement joins TRBV20-1 to TRBJ2-3, with TRBD2 matching over 11 bases. Germline V CDR1 and CDR2: DFQATT, SNEGSKA (reference sequence). Germline trimming cut 1 base from V and 2 bases from J; bases unmatched to any gene: 11. The CDR3 contains 18 residues. The CDR3 region is CSARALRTSGQNTDTQYF. The CDR3, as DNA: TGCAGTGCTAGAGCCCTCCGGACTAGCGGGCAAAACACAGATACGCAGTATTTT.

The rearrangement uses TRBV27 and TRBJ2-1; 8 nucleotides align to TRBD2. Trimming removed 4 bases from V and 9 bases from J; junction bases left unmatched: 8. From germline, CDR1 is MNHEY and CDR2 SMNVEV (reference sequence). The CDR3 totals 14 residues. The CDR3 nucleotides read TGTGCCAGCAGTTATAAGGGACTAGTTGGTGAGCAGTTCTTC. It yields the protein CASSYKGLVGEQFF.

V gene TRBV7-9 combines with J gene TRBJ1-5; possible D gene TRBD1, 6 bases. This CDR3 has 16 residues. Germline V gene data show CDR1 as SEHNR and CDR2 as FQNEAQ (reference sequence). V was trimmed by 0 bases and J by 4 bases, leaving 13 bases between them. CDR3 sequence: CASSLALGQGNQPQHF. CDR3 DNA: TGTGCCAGCAGCTTAGCGCTGGGGCAGGGGAATCAGCCCCAGCATTTT.

In DNA form, the CDR3 reads TGTGCCAGCAGTTTTGTTAGCGGGGGCCTCCGGGAGCAGTTCTTC. It specifies CASSFVSGGLREQFF. The V call is TRBV27, the J call TRBJ2-1; 9 positions agree with TRBD2. Germline V lookup: CDR1 MNHEY, CDR2 SMNVEV (reference sequence). This CDR3 is 15 amino acids long. Trimming at V came to 3 bases and at J to 10 bases, leaving 10 bases not matched to a gene.

The CDR3 DNA reads TGTGCCAGCGTCTCAACGTACCAAGAGACCCTGTACTTC. Protein product: CASVSTYQETLYF. V gene TRBV21-1 combines with J gene TRBJ2-5. TRBV21-1 is assigned pseudogene status. The CDR3 covers 13 residues.

V is TRBV7-9 and J is TRBJ1-2; unclear D gene. The ends were cut back, 8 bases at V and 8 bases at J, with 15 bases in the middle. CDR3 length equals 12 residues. Per germline, CDR1 SEHNR and CDR2 FQNEAQ (reference sequence). CDR3 loop: CASGPGNRGYTF. The CDR3 bases are TGTGCCAGCGGCCCGGGCAATAGAGGCTACACCTTC.

This chain uses TRBV6-5 with TRBJ1-4; TRBD1 might be the D (6 bases). The CDR3 covers 15 residues. V was shortened by 5 bases and J by 0 bases, with 10 bases between the two germline ends. Germline lookup yields CDR1 MNHEY and CDR2 SVGAGI. The CDR3 DNA reads TGTGCCAGCAGTCTTCAGGGGACAACTAATGAAAAACTGTTTTTT. Translating gives CASSLQGTTNEKLFF.

This clonotype was seen more than once but under ten times. The chain is built from TRBV20-1 and TRBJ2-3; 7 bases are shared with TRBD1. Germline V CDR1 and CDR2: DFQATT, SNEGSKA (reference sequence). CDR3 length: 16 residues. The V and J ends lost 1 base and 0 bases, in that order; junction bases with no gene match: 7. The chain's CDR3 is CSARGTQGVSTDTQYF. In DNA form, the CDR3 reads TGCAGTGCTAGAGGCACCCAGGGGGTTAGCACAGATACGCAGTATTTT.

There are many counts of this clonotype. The chain carries TRBV29-1 and TRBJ2-1; 14 bases align to TRBD2. The J segment lost 7 bases and the V segment lost 3 bases, leaving 5 bases of the junction unmatched. CDR1 and CDR2 from the germline V gene are SQVTM and ANQGSEA. The CDR3 sequence is 15 residues long. The CDR3 coding sequence is TGCAGCGTTGAGACCGGGACTAGCGGGAGAAATGAGCAGTTCTTC. This gives the protein CSVETGTSGRNEQFF.

CDR3 DNA sequence: TGCAGTGCTAGAGATTGGTTGAGCGGGGTACAAGAGACCCAGTACTTC. This translates into CSARDWLSGVQETQYF. V and J are TRBV20-1 and TRBJ2-5; 7 nucleotides line up with TRBD2. The CDR3 loop spans 16 amino acids. The V gene's germline CDR1 is DFQATT and CDR2 SNEGSKA (reference sequence). V trimming: 0 bases; J trimming: 2 bases; junction bases outside the gene matches: 9.

Points on this clonotype: This may arise from a read error, as a much more abundant clone is one base away. A read error is likely, as this CDR3 ends without the conserved phenylalanine or tryptophan. The rearrangement joins TRBV29-1 to TRBJ2-5, with TRBD2 as a possible D gene (6 bases). The V end was cut by 7 bases, the J end by 2 bases, with 17 bases between. The CDR3 is 14 amino acids. The germline CDR1 and CDR2 sequences are SQVTM and ANQGSEA. Here the CDR3 reads CSALGGLLQETQYL. In DNA, the CDR3 is TGCAGCGCCTTGGGGGGTTTACTACAAGAGACCCAGTACTTA.

The chain recombines TRBV20-1 with TRBJ1-2, with D uncertain. The CDR3 is 13 amino acids. In germline, CDR1 is DFQATT, CDR2 SNEGSKA (reference sequence). Trimming removed 3 bases from V and 4 bases from J, with 12 bases in between. The CDR3 DNA follows: TGCAGTGCTAGTGAAGGGCCGCCCTATGGCTACACCTTC. Residues: CSASEGPPYGYTF.

This clonotype was observed a few times. The rearrangement joins TRBV12-3 or TRBV12-4 to TRBJ2-5; D gene ambiguous. V was pared by 6 bases and J by 3 bases, with 20 bases between. The CDR3 is made up of 16 amino acids. Here the CDR3 DNA reads TGTGCCAGCAGCGTCGTAGGTTTTCTGACAAAAGAGACCCAGTACTTC. Its translation is CASSVVGFLTKETQYF.

V usage is TRBV12-3 or TRBV12-4 and J usage is TRBJ2-7; D gene uncertain. The CDR3 extends over 15 amino acids. V shed 4 bases and J shed 2 bases, with 15 bases lying between them. The CDR3 region has the DNA TGTGCCAGCAGTTGGGGAATGGGGAAAACCTACGAGCAGTACTTC. This translates into CASSWGMGKTYEQYF.

The chain is built from TRBV25-1 and TRBJ2-7; perhaps TRBD1 as D (6 bases). CDR1 is MGHDK and CDR2 is SYGVNS in the germline V gene. V gave up 3 bases and J gave up 0 bases, with 12 bases separating them. CDR3 length: 15 residues. The CDR3 loop is CASSDRGLNSYEQYF. CDR3 nucleotides: TGTGCCAGCAGTGACAGGGGCCTCAACTCCTACGAGCAGTACTTC.

This clonotype was observed a few times. V usage is TRBV6-6 and J usage is TRBJ1-1; no definite D call. CDR3 length equals 14 residues. Germline values: CDR1 MNHNY, CDR2 SVGAGI (reference sequence). With 0 bases removed from V and 0 bases from J, the gap between germline ends came to 5 bases. CDR3 nucleotides: TGTGCCAGCAGTTACTCGAGTGTGAACACTGAAGCTTTCTTT. Its translation: CASSYSSVNTEAFF.

There are many counts of this clonotype. This chain links TRBV10-3 with TRBJ2-3; perhaps TRBD2 as D (6 bases). Germline V gives CDR1 ENHRY, CDR2 SYGVKD. V lost 6 bases to trimming and J lost 4 bases, with 14 bases between them. CDR3 length: 14 residues. The chain's CDR3 is CAISPGGGADTQYF. The CDR3 DNA reads TGTGCCATCAGCCCTGGAGGAGGGGCAGATACGCAGTATTTT.